This passage covers 14 T cell receptor beta chains from one sample sequenced in a study of blood T cell repertoires in COVID-19. Clones were read by immunoSEQ multiplex PCR, and TCRdb kept only the in-frame ones, dropping some. The sample contains about 300,000 clones, roughly 86% of which appear only once. The sequencing sample was made of peripheral blood. These receptors all stem from a woman aged 45-65 years with acute or convalescent COVID-19.

The chain uses TRBV29-1 and TRBJ2-3; unclear D gene. The V gene lost 7 bases and the J gene lost 5 bases, with 16 bases spanning the gap. This CDR3 has 13 residues. Looked up from germline, CDR1 is SQVTM and CDR2 is ANQGSEA. The CDR3 DNA is TGCAGCGGAAGCGAATCCCGAGTAGATACGCAGTATTTT. Translating gives CSGSESRVDTQYF.

The chain is built from TRBV29-1 and TRBJ2-7, with D possibly matching TRBD2 (7 bases). The CDR3 is 14 amino acids. Trimming pared 0 bases from V and 5 bases from J, leaving 14 bases between. Germline V gene sequence: CDR1 SQVTM, CDR2 ANQGSEA. The CDR3 reads CSVEDAGAGHEQYF. In DNA, the CDR3 is TGCAGCGTTGAAGATGCGGGGGCTGGACACGAGCAGTACTTC.

The chain combines TRBV29-1 with TRBJ2-7; D uncertain. Per the germline V gene, CDR1 is SQVTM and CDR2 is ANQGSEA. This CDR3 has 10 residues. V was cut by 4 bases and J by 3 bases, with 4 bases left in between. The CDR3 region is CSVGSYEQYF. CDR3 bases: TGCAGCGTTGGGAGCTACGAGCAGTACTTC.

The CDR3 DNA reads TGTGCCAGTAGTATACAACAGGAGTTCGAGCAGTACTTC. Translation: CASSIQQEFEQYF. V usage is TRBV19 and J usage is TRBJ2-7; D possibly corresponds to TRBD1 (5 bases). This CDR3 contains 13 residues. Germline CDR1 is LNHDA and CDR2 is SQIVND (reference sequence). The ends were cut back, 2 bases at V and 6 bases at J, with 11 bases in the middle.

The rearrangement uses TRBV12-3 or TRBV12-4 and TRBJ1-1, with D unresolved. V lost 2 bases, J lost 4 bases, and 8 bases lay in between. The CDR3 is 13 amino acids. This CDR3 reads CASSLWEGTEAFF. The CDR3 DNA reads TGTGCCAGCAGTTTATGGGAGGGCACTGAAGCTTTCTTT.

This clone was picked up a small number of times. The rearrangement joins TRBV6-5 to TRBJ2-7; TRBD1 matches at 8 bases. The CDR3 has 15 amino acids. Trimming cost V 7 bases and J 0 bases; bases outside gene matches: 8. The germline gives CDR1 MNHEY, CDR2 SVGAGI. The CDR3 here is CASNRGTGFSYEQYF. DNA of the CDR3: TGTGCCAGCAACCGCGGGACAGGATTCTCCTACGAGCAGTACTTC.

The DNA of the CDR3 is TGTGCCAGCAGCGTAGAAGCGGGAGTAAGATACAATGAGCAGTTCTTC. This gives the protein CASSVEAGVRYNEQFF. V gene TRBV9 combines with J gene TRBJ2-1; 8 bases match TRBD2. Germline V gene sequence: CDR1 SGDLS, CDR2 YYNGEE. V dropped 0 bases and J dropped 4; count of bases not matched to a gene: 6. The CDR3 length is 16 residues.

This clone has a handful of counts. The chain links TRBV6-2 or TRBV6-3 to TRBJ2-3; 8 bases map to TRBD2. CDR3 size: 16 residues. V shed 2 bases and J 1 base; nucleotides not matched to a gene: 5. Germline CDR1 is MNHEY and CDR2 is SVGEGT. CDR3 amino acids: CASSYQRGRGTDTQYF. The CDR3 DNA reads TGTGCCAGCAGTTACCAGCGGGGGAGGGGCACAGATACGCAGTATTTT.

The chain links TRBV2 to TRBJ2-7; TRBD1 aligns across 8 bases. This CDR3 region has 14 residues. V gave up 3 bases and J gave up 2 bases; unmatched junction bases: 3. Germline V gives CDR1 SNHLY, CDR2 FYNNEI. The CDR3 sequence is CASSERTGPYEQYF. Here the CDR3 DNA reads TGTGCCAGCAGTGAGAGGACAGGGCCCTACGAGCAGTACTTC.

The gene calls are TRBV2 and TRBJ2-1, with a weak D call TRBD2 (6 bases). There are 12 residues in the CDR3. The germline V and J ends were trimmed by 1 base and 11 bases, with 9 bases remaining between them. CDR1 is SNHLY and CDR2 is FYNNEI in the germline V gene. Written as DNA, the CDR3 is TGTGCCAGCAGTGAAGATCTAGCGAAGCAGTTCTTC. It codes for CASSEDLAKQFF.

The rearrangement links TRBV27 to TRBJ2-6; no firm D call. Trimming took 6 bases from V and 0 from J, leaving 3 bases between them. The CDR3 totals 13 residues. Germline lookup yields CDR1 MNHEY and CDR2 SMNVEV (reference sequence). The CDR3 sequence: CASRASGANVLTF. The CDR3 nucleotides read TGTGCCAGCAGGGCCTCTGGGGCCAACGTCCTGACTTTC.

V is TRBV29-1 and J is TRBJ2-7; perhaps TRBD1 as D (6 bases). The germline V gene encodes CDR1 SQVTM and CDR2 ANQGSEA. The CDR3 has 13 amino acids. V lost 6 bases, J lost 2 bases, and 14 bases lay in between. CDR3 residues: CSVSNRDTYEQYF. The DNA of the CDR3 is TGCAGCGTCTCTAACAGGGACACCTACGAGCAGTACTTC.

V is TRBV28 and J is TRBJ1-4, with D perhaps matching TRBD1 (5 bases). Germline values: CDR1 MDHEN, CDR2 SYDVKM. This CDR3 region has 14 residues. Trimming removed 5 bases from V and 5 bases from J, with 12 bases in between. The DNA for the CDR3 is TGTGCCAGCAGTGGGGCGATTGTGAATGAAAAACTGTTTTTT. Translating gives CASSGAIVNEKLFF.

The chain employs TRBV6-5 and TRBJ2-7, with D possibly matching TRBD1 (5 bases). The CDR3 spans 14 residues. Germline V gene sequence: CDR1 MNHEY, CDR2 SVGAGI. Trimming took 3 bases from V and 8 from J, leaving 17 bases between them. The CDR3 coding sequence is TGTGCCAGCAGTTATAGGACACCCCTGGACCAGCAGTACTTC. Its protein is CASSYRTPLDQQYF.